This TCR beta chain came from a study of cytotoxic CD8 clonotypes in ibrutinib-treated CLL. Study overall: The patient breakdown showed 10 to 12 relapsed/refractory and around 16 treatment-naive cases, with approximately 18 IGHV unmutated.

This clone was found a few times. Its antigen is as yet unknown. V gave up 5 bases and J gave up 4 bases, with 15 bases separating them. CDR1 and CDR2 (germline): SEHNR, FQNEAQ (reference sequence). The CDR3 is made up of 14 amino acids. The protocol was immunoSEQ multiplex PCR, while the TCRdb copy is restricted to in-frame clones and leaves out a portion. The repertoire holds roughly 200,000 clones, with 72% as singletons. General study results and limits: Lymph node repertoires were not studied, and sampling times were unmatched.

Sequenced material: PBMCs, taken after 24 months of ibrutinib treatment. The sequence was obtained from a human donor with chronic lymphocytic leukemia. V is TRBV7-9 and J is TRBJ2-7; D is unclear. For the CDR3, the DNA is TGTGCCAGCAGCCCCTCGGATGGGCGGTACGAGCAGTACTTC. This encodes CASSPSDGRYEQYF. The whole variable domain, remainder taken from reference TRBV7-9 and TRBJ2-7, is DTGVSQNPRHKITKRGQNVTFRCDPISEHNRLYWYRQTLGQGPEFLTYFQNEAQLEKSRLLSDRFSAERPKGSFSTLEIQRTEQGDSAMYLCASSPSDGRYEQYFGPGTRLTVT.